This TCR beta chain was captured in a study of blood T cell repertoires in COVID-19. At the level of the study: PBMCs, B-cell-depleted T cells, or T cells were the source of the cDNA or gDNA that made up the material.

TCRdb keeps only in-frame clones here, not all; method: immunoSEQ multiplex PCR. The repertoire holds about 50,000 clones, with more than 75% as singletons. This clone was observed once. V shed 3 bases, J shed 7 bases, and the junction held 19 bases outside the gene matches. This CDR3 contains 18 residues. Germline V gives CDR1 KGHSH, CDR2 LQKENI. J is TRBJ2-7 and V is TRBV18; 9 nucleotides align to TRBD2. The TCR originated in a man between 50 and 59 years old with active or convalescent COVID-19. The specimen was peripheral blood. CDR3 in amino acids: CASSPGGNVVAGVGEQYF. CDR3 nucleotides: TGTGCCAGCTCACCCGGAGGGAATGTGGTAGCGGGAGTGGGTGAGCAGTACTTC.